This record concerns one T cell receptor beta chain sequence. The CDR3 length is 20 residues. Looked up from germline, CDR1 is MNHEY and CDR2 is SVGEGT. V shed 4 bases and J 7 bases; nucleotides not matched to a gene: 19. There were TCR beta CDR3 regions amplified from RNA transcripts. When the TCR CDR3 underwent first-round RT-PCR, the HTBI primer set was used. TCRdb ran MiXCR on the multiplex PCR reads and lists one entry per CDR3 protein. The sample records about 600,000 distinct CDR3 sequences, about a sixth being singletons. The data originate from a study of T cells in Graves' hyperthyroidism and ophthalmopathy.

This TCR came from a middle-aged woman with Graves' ophthalmopathy. What was sequenced was blood. The chain has TRBV6-2 or TRBV6-3 and TRBJ2-2; 12 positions match TRBD2. This CDR3 reads CASSSPSPGLAGLSLGELFF. DNA for the CDR3: TGTGCCAGCAGTTCCCCCTCACCGGGACTAGCGGGCCTAAGTCTCGGGGAGCTGTTTTTT.